A selection of T cell receptor beta chains follows, all from one sample in a study of molecular identifiers for immune sequencing clone quantification. TCRdb ran MiXCR on the PCR reads and lists one entry per CDR3 protein. The sample consists of hundreds of thousands of distinct CDR3 sequences, about 25% of them appearing once. Specimen: naive CD8+ T cells from blood, with Jurkat cell RNA spiked in. The receptors stem from a human donor in good health. Some libraries in this study had Jurkat cell RNA spiked in. The CDR3 runs from the conserved cysteine through the conserved F or W. A D gene is named only where the DNA matches it firmly. Size tells how often a clone was seen (once, few, many) or the class of an expanded clone, and some rows leave it out.

len	v_gene	abundance	j_gene	d_gene	CDR3nt	CDR3aa
16	TRBV20-1	few	TRBJ2-1	NA	TGCAGTGCTAGAGAGGTTATTCCGGGATTAAGGGATGAGCAGTTCTTC	CSAREVIPGLRDEQFF
14	TRBV4-3	many	TRBJ1-5	NA	TGCGCCAGCAGCCAAGTACAGGGATTTCAGCCCCAGCATTTT	CASSQVQGFQPQHF
15	TRBV13	many	TRBJ2-7	TRBD1	TGTGCCAGCAGCCCCCAGGGACAGGGGGCTTACGAGCAGTACTTC	CASSPQGQGAYEQYF
13	TRBV19	few	TRBJ2-7	NA	TGTGCCAGTAGTCTACACATTGCCTACGAGCAGTACTTC	CASSLHIAYEQYF
17	TRBV6-6	many	TRBJ1-4	NA	TGTGCCAGCAGTTACTCGGGTTTAGCGTCAACTAATGAAAAACTGTTTTTT	CASSYSGLASTNEKLFF
16	TRBV21-1	NA	TRBJ2-3	NA	TGTGCCAGCAGCAAAGGCCGGCAGGCCGTCACAGATACGCAGTATTTT	CASSKGRQAVTDTQYF
16	TRBV6-2/TRBV6-3	NA	TRBJ2-7	TRBD1	TGTGCCAGCAGTGGAACCCCCGGGACAGCCTCCTACGAGCAGTACTTC	CASSGTPGTASYEQYF
16	TRBV7-2	many	TRBJ2-5	NA	TGTGCCAGCAGCCAGGGGCCGCCAGGGAACCAAGAGACCCAGTACTTC	CASSQGPPGNQETQYF
12	TRBV7-3	many	TRBJ1-1	NA	TGTGCCAGCAGCCCCCGGGGGAGTGAAGCTTTCTTT	CASSPRGSEAFF
16	TRBV28	NA	TRBJ2-1	TRBD1	TGTGCCAGCAGTTCTCATTTGACAGGGGTGCTCAATGAGCGGTTCTTC	CASSSHLTGVLNERFF
14	TRBV3-1	NA	TRBJ2-7	NA	TGTGCCAGCAGCCCCGAGACTACAGGCTACGAGCAGTACTTC	CASSPETTGYEQYF
13	TRBV6-2/TRBV6-3	few	TRBJ1-5	NA	TGTGCCAGCAGCCAGTTTAGCAATCAGCCCCAGCATTTT	CASSQFSNQPQHF
18	TRBV5-6	many	TRBJ1-4	NA	TGTGCCAGCAGCGCGAATAGCCCTGGACTGCCCGTTAGTGAAAAACTGTTTTTT	CASSANSPGLPVSEKLFF
13	TRBV7-9	NA	TRBJ2-1	NA	TGTGCCAGCAGCTTAGAGAGGGTAGGGGAGCAGTTCTTC	CASSLERVGEQFF
15	TRBV3-1	NA	TRBJ2-2	NA	TGTGCCAGCAGCCATCACCAACAACAGGGCCGGGAGCTGTTTTTT	CASSHHQQQGRELFF
15	TRBV28	few	TRBJ1-2	TRBD1	TGTGCCAGCAGGGTAGGACAGGGGGGTCTTGAAGGCTACACCTTC	CASRVGQGGLEGYTF
14	TRBV4-1	many	TRBJ1-5	NA	TGCGCCAGCAGCCCCGCTAATAGCAATCAGCCCCAGCATTTT	CASSPANSNQPQHF
13	TRBV28	few	TRBJ1-5	NA	TGTGCCAGCACCCGGGTTGCGGTCCAGCCCCAGCATTTT	CASTRVAVQPQHF
15	TRBV28	NA	TRBJ2-3	NA	TGTGCCGGCACCCCAATTGGGTCCCGCACAGATACGCAGTATTTT	CAGTPIGSRTDTQYF
15	TRBV13	NA	TRBJ1-2	TRBD1	TGTGCCAGCAGCTTAATGGGGACAGGAAACTATGGCTACACCTTC	CASSLMGTGNYGYTF
14	TRBV12-3/TRBV12-4	few	TRBJ2-7	NA	TGTGCCAGCAGCCCGGCGGGCAGGGACCACGAGCAGTACTTC	CASSPAGRDHEQYF
15	TRBV10-3	once	TRBJ2-1	TRBD2	TGTGCCATCAGTGAGTCAGCGGGAGAGGGGAGTGAGCAGTTCTTC	CAISESAGEGSEQFF
12	TRBV28	NA	TRBJ1-1	NA	TGTGCCAGCAGTTTGTCCGTGAATGAAGCTCTCTTT	CASSLSVNEALF
15	TRBV6-1	once	TRBJ1-1	NA	TGTGCCCGCAGTGCCTCGGTACGGGAAGGTCCTGCCGCTTTCTTT	CARSASVREGPAAFF
16	TRBV7-6	few	TRBJ1-2	TRBD1	TGTGCCAGCAGCTCCCTGGGTCCAGGGGGTAGTTATGGCTACACCTTC	CASSSLGPGGSYGYTF
13	TRBV5-1	many	TRBJ2-7	TRBD2	TGCGCCAGCAGCACTAGCGGGCCCTACGAGCAGTACTTC	CASSTSGPYEQYF
16	TRBV7-9	NA	TRBJ1-4	TRBD1	TGTGCCAGCAGATTAACAGGGGGCAACCTGGATGAAAAACTGTTTTTT	CASRLTGGNLDEKLFF
11	TRBV12-5	NA	TRBJ2-7	NA	TGTGCTAGTGGTTTGTTTACAGCGCAGTACTTC	CASGLFTAQYF
14	TRBV10-2	NA	TRBJ2-1	NA	TGCGCCAGCAGTGAGGGACAGCTCTACAATGAGCAGTTCTTC	CASSEGQLYNEQFF
13	TRBV5-6	NA	TRBJ2-3	NA	TGTGCCAGCAGCAGTGCTAATACAGATACGCAGTATTTT	CASSSANTDTQYF
13	TRBV2	NA	TRBJ1-2	TRBD1	TGTGCCAGAGAAGGGGGCACGTCCTATGGCTACACCTTC	CAREGGTSYGYTF
12	TRBV19	NA	TRBJ2-7	TRBD2	TGTGCCAGTAGTATGGGAGGGGCCGAGCAGTACTTC	CASSMGGAEQYF
13	TRBV7-9	NA	TRBJ1-1	NA	TGTGCCAGCAGCGCGATTGAGGTCACTAAAGCTTTCTTT	CASSAIEVTKAFF
13	TRBV12-5	many	TRBJ2-7	NA	TGTGCTAGTGGCGAACAGCCCGGGGGCGAGCAGTACTTC	CASGEQPGGEQYF
15	TRBV6-5	NA	TRBJ2-7	TRBD1	TGTGCCAGCAGTTTCGGGACAGGGGGCTACTACGCGCAGTACTTC	CASSFGTGGYYAQYF
14	TRBV19	NA	TRBJ1-2	NA	TGTGCCAGTAGCCGACTGACAGGTTCTTCTGGCTACACCTTC	CASSRLTGSSGYTF
14	TRBV7-2	many	TRBJ2-7	TRBD1	TGTGCCAGCAGCTCTACAGGGGGTTCGGGGGAGCAGTACTTC	CASSSTGGSGEQYF
16	TRBV24-1	NA	TRBJ2-1	NA	TGTGCCACCAGCCCCCAAGGGGTCAGTTCCTACAATGAGCAGTTCTTC	CATSPQGVSSYNEQFF
15	TRBV5-1	few	TRBJ2-7	TRBD2	TGCGCCAGCAGCTTGTCGGGGGGGGAGGGATACGAGCAGTACTTC	CASSLSGGEGYEQYF
13	TRBV29-1	many	TRBJ2-5	NA	TGCAGCGTCCTTTTGCAGGAGCAAGAGACCCAGTACTTC	CSVLLQEQETQYF
16	TRBV7-2	few	TRBJ2-3	NA	TGTGCCAGCAGCCACGAGGGGGGGCTTTCTGGAGATACGCAGTATTTT	CASSHEGGLSGDTQYF
13	TRBV20-1	few	TRBJ2-7	TRBD2	TGCAGTGCTAGAGATCGGGAGGCCTACGAGCAGTACTTC	CSARDREAYEQYF
13	TRBV13	NA	TRBJ2-3	NA	TGTGCCAGCAGCACACAACTCACAGATACGCAGTATTTT	CASSTQLTDTQYF
17	TRBV4-3	few	TRBJ2-7	TRBD1	TGCGCCAGCAGCCAGGGGTGGACAGGGTCAACCGGGGGCGAGCAGTACTTC	CASSQGWTGSTGGEQYF
13	TRBV7-2	NA	TRBJ2-3	NA	TGTGCCAGCAGCTTAGATTCCGTAGATACGCAGTATTTT	CASSLDSVDTQYF
16	TRBV7-9	many	TRBJ2-5	NA	TGTGCCAGCAGCTTAGCCTTCGGCATACGGGGAGAGACCCAGTACTTC	CASSLAFGIRGETQYF
17	TRBV25-1	once	TRBJ2-2	TRBD2	TGTGCCAGCAGTGAACACTCGGGACTAGCGAACACCGGGGAGCTGTTTTTT	CASSEHSGLANTGELFF
14	TRBV30	many	TRBJ2-1	NA	TGTGCCTGGAGGGCTAGCGCAGACTACAATGAGCAGTTCTTC	CAWRASADYNEQFF
15	TRBV6-1	NA	TRBJ1-2	NA	TGTGCCAGCACTCCCTGGGGCGGGGGGCCCTATGGCTACACCTTC	CASTPWGGGPYGYTF